The TCR beta chain described here comes from a study of CD8+CD57+ T cells in acquired aplastic anemia. Genomic DNA constituted the template upon which TCR beta VDJ and CDR3 profiling was performed. MiXCR, applied by TCRdb to the reads, yields one record per CDR3 protein. The sample lists about 190,000 distinct CDR3 sequences; under 55% were seen once. Selection for sequencing was limited to patients who had shown CD8+CD57+ cell expansion by flow cytometry. Sequences were obtained from sorted CD4+, CD8+, or CD8+CD57+ T cells (not recorded which) from PBMCs. The source of this sequence is a human donor with aplastic anemia.

CDR3 residues: CAINRGQGNYEQYF. For the CDR3, the DNA is TGTGCCATCAACCGGGGACAGGGAAACTACGAGCAGTACTTC. This chain links TRBV10-3 with TRBJ2-4; 9 nucleotides line up with TRBD1. The end of the DNA is better explained by TRBJ2-7, so the J call may be wrong. This CDR3 is 14 amino acids long. CDR1 is ENHRY and CDR2 is SYGVKD in the germline V gene.